One T cell receptor beta chain is described in this entry. What it binds is unknown. A junction end diverges from the germline sequence, so it may reflect a read error. The data were obtained in a study of metastatic and nonmetastatic thyroid tumors. Study-level background: Samples came from malignant and benign thyroid patients, and repertoires were compared across blood and tumor or nodule tissue.

Patients underwent thyroid surgery, and none had received any treatment before it. TCRdb re-called the PCR reads with MiXCR. This sample has about 70,000 clones, with roughly 18% found just once. The germline V gene has CDR1 SGHNT and CDR2 YYREEE (reference sequence). The CDR3 has 15 residues. The study, taken as a whole, reports: Malignant tumors reportedly showed significantly higher TCR beta diversity than benign nodules in both blood and tumor.

The specimen sequenced was blood. This receptor was obtained from a female donor with papillary thyroid cancer or a benign thyroid nodule (not recorded which). Some clones in this sample may be carry-over from other donors' samples. The chain uses TRBV5-4 and TRBJ2-7, with D possibly matching TRBD1 (6 bases). The CDR3 spells CASSLGVQGGHDQYF. CDR3 DNA: TGTGCCAGCAGCTTGGGGGTACAGGGTGGCCACGATCAGTACTTC.